Shown below are 8 T cell receptor beta chains from a single sample sequenced in a study of radiation and T cells in renal cell carcinoma (TCRdb year 2020). The time point label corresponds to: baseline pretreatment blood. Interpreted using the paper, the treatment or condition label stands for: 15 Gy SBRT to primary tumor, nephrectomy 4 weeks later. The library relied on the immunoSEQ multiplex PCR assay. TCRdb retrieved this table from immuneACCESS and kept in-frame rearrangements only. Not all clones are present; in checked studies, unresolved V genes account for under half, and no reason is known for the remainder. The sample includes 90,000 to 100,000 clones, with 80% to 90% observed a single time. The ten largest clonotypes hold approximately 8.1% of the sample. Sample: blood, taken from a patient whose treatment included radiotherapy and nephrectomy. The receptors were gathered from a man aged 45 to 65 with renal cell carcinoma.

V is TRBV13 and J is TRBJ1-3, with D unresolved. CDR3 size: 12 residues. Germline V gene lookup returns CDR1 PRHDT and CDR2 FYEKMQ (reference sequence). V lost 5 bases and J 4 bases, leaving 6 bases between the germline ends. DNA for the CDR3: TGTGCCAGCAGCCCGGACGGAAACACCATATATTTT. Amino acid sequence: CASSPDGNTIYF.

The chain carries TRBV30 and TRBJ1-2, with 9 bases matching TRBD1. Germline CDR1 and CDR2: GTSNPN and SVGIG (reference sequence). The CDR3 loop spans 14 amino acids. V was pared by 2 bases and J by 5 bases, with 6 bases of the junction left unmatched. The CDR3: CAWSWGQGFYGYTF. As DNA, the CDR3 is TGTGCCTGGAGTTGGGGACAGGGATTTTATGGCTACACCTTC.

This clone has only one observation. This chain joins TRBV11-1 and TRBJ1-4; a weak D match, TRBD1 (6 bases). V lost 4 bases and J lost 7, with 10 bases in between. Germline V CDR1 and CDR2: SGHAT, FQDESV (reference sequence). This CDR3 contains 13 residues. Written as DNA, the CDR3 is TGTGCCAGCAGCTCCGGGGGCGGTGAAAAACTGTTTTTT. Its protein is CASSSGGGEKLFF.

The chain is built from TRBV6-1 and TRBJ1-1; 8 nucleotides line up with TRBD1. V was pared by 2 bases and J by 3 bases, with 8 bases of the junction left unmatched. From germline, CDR1 is MNHNS and CDR2 SASEGT. This CDR3 is built from 16 residues. Here the CDR3 reads CASSELRGRWDTEAFF. In DNA, the CDR3 is TGTGCCAGCAGTGAACTCAGGGGGCGATGGGACACTGAAGCTTTCTTT.

The chain joins TRBV14 to TRBJ2-7; D ambiguous. This CDR3 is 14 amino acids long. Germline V gives CDR1 SGHDN, CDR2 FVKESK. Trimming pared 4 bases from V and 3 bases from J, leaving 13 bases between. CDR3 DNA sequence: TGTGCCAGCAGCCTCCCGGGCCTTTTCTACGAGCAGTACTTC. Its protein product is CASSLPGLFYEQYF.

The rearrangement joins TRBV5-6 to TRBJ1-2; maybe TRBD1 (5 bases). Deletions cut 7 bases from V and 8 bases from J, with 9 bases between. Germline V lookup: CDR1 SGHDT, CDR2 YYEEEE. CDR3 size: 10 residues. CDR3 DNA sequence: TGTGCCAGCGGGACGGGGGGCTACACCTTC. This sequence encodes CASGTGGYTF.

This chain joins TRBV9 and TRBJ2-5; D is possibly TRBD2 (6 bases). Between the trimmed V and J ends, which lost 0 bases and 5 bases, there was a span of 14 bases. The CDR3 extends over 15 amino acids. Germline assignment: CDR1 SGDLS and CDR2 YYNGEE. For the CDR3, the DNA is TGTGCCAGCAGCGTAGGCTTGGGGGGAAGGGAGACCCAGTACTTC. Residues: CASSVGLGGRETQYF.

The chain recombines TRBV5-8 with TRBJ2-7; 8 positions match TRBD1. J was trimmed by 6 bases and V by 4 bases; bases with no gene match: 3. In germline, CDR1 is SGHTS, CDR2 YDEGEE. The CDR3 has 12 residues. The chain's CDR3 is CASSRTGLEQYF. CDR3 in DNA: TGTGCCAGCAGCCGGACAGGGCTCGAGCAGTACTTC.